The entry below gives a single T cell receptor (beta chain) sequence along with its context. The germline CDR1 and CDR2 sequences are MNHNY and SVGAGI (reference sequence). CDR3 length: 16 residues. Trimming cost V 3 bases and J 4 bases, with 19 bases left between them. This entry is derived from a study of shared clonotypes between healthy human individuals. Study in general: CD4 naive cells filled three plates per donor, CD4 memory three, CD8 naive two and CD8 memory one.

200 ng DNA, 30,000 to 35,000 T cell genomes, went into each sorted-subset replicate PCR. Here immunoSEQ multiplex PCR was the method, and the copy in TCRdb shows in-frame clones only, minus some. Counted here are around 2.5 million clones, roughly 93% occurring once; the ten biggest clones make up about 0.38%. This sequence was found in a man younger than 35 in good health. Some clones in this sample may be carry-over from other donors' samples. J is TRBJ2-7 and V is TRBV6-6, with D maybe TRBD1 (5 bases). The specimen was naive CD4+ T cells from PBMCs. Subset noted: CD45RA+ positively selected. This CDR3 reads CASSYGHRRVRYEQYF. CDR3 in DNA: TGTGCCAGCAGTTATGGACATCGTAGGGTTCGGTACGAGCAGTACTTC.